These 7 T cell receptor beta chains share one sample of origin, sequenced in a study of OX40 agonist ivuxolimab in advanced cancers. Generated by immunoSEQ multiplex PCR, the TCRdb table keeps only in-frame clones and is missing some. This table holds some 64,000 clones, 91% found once. The specimen comprised CD4+ or CD8+ T cells sorted from blood, sampled in a trial of the OX40 agonist ivuxolimab. The origin of the receptors is an adult with an advanced solid tumor such as melanoma, head and neck, liver or kidney cancer.

The rearrangement joins TRBV7-6 to TRBJ2-7, with D possibly being TRBD1 (6 bases). This CDR3 region has 14 residues. Trimming cost V 2 bases and J 2 bases, with 10 bases left between them. In germline, CDR1 is SGHVS, CDR2 FNYEAQ. CDR3 DNA: TGTGCCAGCAGCTTATACAGGGAAGCCTACGAGCAGTACTTC. Protein product: CASSLYREAYEQYF.

V usage is TRBV5-1 and J usage is TRBJ2-6; D uncertain. V was clipped by 4 bases and J by 13 bases, with 9 bases between them. The CDR3 is made up of 11 amino acids. The germline CDR1 and CDR2 sequences are SGHRS and YFSETQ. Here the CDR3 DNA reads TGCGCCAGCAGCGGAAGGGAAGTCCTGACTTTC. Translation gives CASSGREVLTF.

The chain links TRBV5-6 to TRBJ1-4; no clear D. CDR3 length equals 15 residues. Trimming took 1 base from V and 6 from J, leaving 13 bases between them. The germline V gene has CDR1 SGHDT and CDR2 YYEEEE. In DNA form, the CDR3 reads TGTGCCAGCAGCTTGAGCCACAACCCGGATGAAAAACTGTTTTTT. Its protein product is CASSLSHNPDEKLFF. The full variable domain, its missing parts supplied by reference TRBV5-6 and TRBJ1-4, is DAGVTQSPTHLIKTRGQQVTLRCSPKSGHDTVSWYQQALGQGPQFIFQYYEEEERQRGNFPDRFSGHQFPNYSSELNVNALLLGDSALYLCASSLSHNPDEKLFFGSGTQLSVL.

This sequence joins TRBV10-3 and TRBJ2-5; a weak D match, TRBD1 (6 bases). Trimming stripped 10 bases from V and 5 bases from J, with 14 bases between. CDR3 length equals 12 residues. Germline assignment: CDR1 ENHRY and CDR2 SYGVKD. The CDR3 DNA reads TGTGCCACCTTTTCAGGGGCGGAGACCCAGTACTTC. It translates to CATFSGAETQYF.

The chain recombines TRBV7-6 with TRBJ2-3; D assignment may be TRBD1 or TRBD2 (7 bases each). V was shortened by 5 bases and J by 2 bases, with 11 bases between the two germline ends. The V gene's germline CDR1 is SGHVS and CDR2 FNYEAQ. The CDR3 is made up of 14 amino acids. The CDR3 region is CASSPGGDTDTQYF. Here the CDR3 DNA reads TGTGCCAGCAGCCCAGGGGGGGACACAGATACGCAGTATTTT.

The sample holds one count of this clone. The V and J genes are TRBV4-1 and TRBJ2-1; 13 nucleotides line up with TRBD2. CDR1 and CDR2 from the germline V gene are MGHRA and YSYEKL. The CDR3 is 17 amino acids. V lost 0 bases to trimming and J lost 7 bases; unmatched junction nucleotides: 6. The CDR3 spells CASSQEVLAGGRNEQFF. The DNA for the CDR3 is TGCGCCAGCAGCCAAGAGGTACTAGCGGGAGGGAGGAATGAGCAGTTCTTC.

The CDR3 loop is CASSLGPQGGAYEQYF. The CDR3 DNA sequence: TGTGCCAGCAGCTTAGGTCCCCAGGGCGGAGCCTACGAGCAGTACTTC. V and J are TRBV11-2 and TRBJ2-7; perhaps TRBD1 as D (5 bases). The CDR3 totals 16 residues. Per germline, CDR1 SGHAT and CDR2 FQNNGV. V lost 1 base and J 2 bases, leaving 15 bases between the germline ends.